Listed below are T cell receptor beta chains from one sample, sequenced in a study of blood T cell repertoires in COVID-19. TCRdb's table, derived via immunoSEQ multiplex PCR, lists solely in-frame clones and lacks some. The sample includes about 64,000 clones, around nine tenths seen only once; the top ten take roughly a tenth. Sequenced sample: PBMCs or T cells enriched from blood (not recorded which). Receptors were obtained from a woman between 40 and 50 years old who had recovered from COVID-19. Each CDR3 is given with its conserved first and last residue. A D gene is named only where the DNA matches it firmly. Expanded clones are given a class, and other clones once, few, many or no size at all.

V	J	size	D	length	DNA	CDR3
TRBV7-2	TRBJ1-2	-	-	15	TGTGCCAGCAGCTTAGAGGCGGAATCACTCTATGGCTACACCTTC	CASSLEAESLYGYTF
TRBV5-4	TRBJ1-2	-	-	15	TGTGCCAGCAGCGGGGGAGGGGGGAAGCTCAATGGCTACACCTTC	CASSGGGGKLNGYTF
TRBV19	TRBJ1-2	-	TRBD1	14	TGTGCCAGTACCCCAGGCCTAAGGGGGCATGGCTACACCTTC	CASTPGLRGHGYTF
TRBV6-5	TRBJ1-5	-	TRBD1	14	TGTGCCAGCAGTTACGGACAGGGGAGGCAGCCCCAGCATTTT	CASSYGQGRQPQHF
TRBV3-1/TRBV3-2	TRBJ2-1	once	TRBD2	15	TGTGCCAGCAGCCCAGGGACTAGCTTCTACAATGAGCAGTTCTTC	CASSPGTSFYNEQFF
TRBV7-9	TRBJ1-4	-	-	12	TGTGCCAGCAGCATTGAGTATGAAAAACTGTTTTTT	CASSIEYEKLFF
TRBV7-9	TRBJ2-7	-	TRBD1	18	TGTGCCAGCAGCTTCGCACAGGGGGCAGGAGTTAGTAGCTACGAGCAGTACTTC	CASSFAQGAGVSSYEQYF
TRBV11-2	TRBJ2-5	-	TRBD1	15	TGTGCCAGCAGCTTATTCCAGGGACAGGGTGAGACCCAGTACTTC	CASSLFQGQGETQYF
TRBV4-2	TRBJ1-2	-	TRBD1	15	TGTGCCAGCAGCCAAGGGACAGGGGGCGTCTATGGCTACACCTTC	CASSQGTGGVYGYTF
TRBV15	TRBJ2-7	-	TRBD1	14	TGTGCCACCAGCAGGGGAGGACAGGGCTACGAGCAGTACTTC	CATSRGGQGYEQYF